This paragraph reports one T cell receptor beta chain. V lost 3 bases and J lost 1, with 10 bases in between. The germline gives CDR1 MNHEY, CDR2 SMNVEV (reference sequence). The CDR3 spans 14 residues. These data originate in a study of CD8 T cells in Susac syndrome. TEMRA cells were FACS-enriched, while CD8+ and CD4+ T cells were negatively isolated. Random hexamers primed reverse transcription of 0.5 to 1 ug RNA. TCRdb itself ran the immunoSEQ multiplex PCR reads through MiXCR, one entry per CDR3 protein. The sample has some 180,000 distinct CDR3 sequences; approximately 95% are singletons. This sequence was found in a human donor in good health. The chain couples TRBV27 to TRBJ2-7, with D uncertain. The sequenced material came from CD4+ T cells from PBMCs. This chain's CDR3 is CASSFSSMSYEQYF. The CDR3 DNA sequence: TGTGCCAGCAGTTTTTCTAGTATGTCCTACGAGCAGTACTTC.